This T cell receptor beta chain was found in a study of T cells in Graves' hyperthyroidism and ophthalmopathy. The CDR3 has 16 amino acids. Trimming took 4 bases from V and 5 from J; bases not matched to a gene: 11. Germline V lookup: CDR1 LNHDA, CDR2 SQIVND (reference sequence). TCR beta CDR3 sequences were amplified from RNA transcripts. The TCR CDR3 was amplified in a first-round RT-PCR using the HTBI primer set. TCRdb redid the calling of the multiplex PCR reads with MiXCR, one entry per CDR3 protein. The table shows approximately 710,000 distinct CDR3 sequences, with approximately 15% occurring only once.

The source is a man aged 45-65 years with Graves' hyperthyroidism. The sample consisted of blood. The chain couples TRBV19 to TRBJ2-5; 9 bases agree with TRBD2. CDR3 sequence reads: CASSTPGLAGVETQYF. CDR3 nucleotides: TGTGCCAGTAGTACCCCCGGGTTAGCGGGAGTGGAGACCCAGTACTTC.